Listed here are 7 T cell receptor beta chains from one sample, sequenced in a study of Ad26.COV2.S vaccination and SARS-CoV-2 variants. Treatment reported: about 20 received Ad26.COV2.S at low or high dose, single or two shots; five or six received placebo; per-sample allocation not given. Vaccine and placebo recipients were sampled on day 63 after the first injection. Profiled with immunoSEQ multiplex PCR; TCRdb holds only in-frame clones, not every one. Of just over 350,000 clones in the sample, about 85% are singletons; the top ten hold 3% to 4%. Sequencing was performed on peripheral blood, taken in a trial of Ad26.COV2.S vaccine versus placebo. All receptors come from a person between 18 and 59 years old who received the Ad26.COV2.S COVID-19 vaccine or a placebo.

The DNA of the CDR3 is TGTGCCAGCAGCCCCCAGATGGTTTCTGGCACTGAAGCTTTCTTT. The encoded protein is CASSPQMVSGTEAFF. J is TRBJ1-1 and V is TRBV7-9, with D unresolved. V was clipped by 5 bases and J by 4 bases, with 17 bases between them. The CDR3 sequence is 15 residues long. Germline CDR1 is SEHNR and CDR2 is FQNEAQ (reference sequence).

The gene calls are TRBV5-4 and TRBJ2-1; the D gene is possibly TRBD2 (5 bases). Germline lookup yields CDR1 SGHNT and CDR2 YYREEE (reference sequence). Trimming removed 0 bases from V and 5 bases from J, with 9 bases in between. The CDR3 totals 14 residues. The CDR3 nucleotides read TGTGCCAGCAGCTTGGCATCCGGGGACAATGAGCAGTTCTTC. This codes for CASSLASGDNEQFF. Full variable domain (remainder filled in from reference TRBV5-4 and TRBJ2-1): ETGVTQSPTHLIKTRGQQVTLRCSSQSGHNTVSWYQQALGQGPQFIFQYYREEENGRGNFPPRFSGLQFPNYSSELNVNALELDDSALYLCASSLASGDNEQFFGPGTRLTVL.

This rearrangement joins TRBV18 to TRBJ2-5; 7 bases line up with TRBD1. From germline, CDR1 is KGHSH and CDR2 LQKENI. V trimming: 2 bases; J trimming: 3 bases; junction bases outside the gene matches: 3. The CDR3 has 14 residues. CDR3 amino acids: CASSPFTGEETQYF. CDR3 DNA sequence: TGTGCCAGCTCACCATTTACAGGGGAAGAGACCCAGTACTTC.

V is TRBV9 and J is TRBJ1-3; D gene unclear. CDR3 length: 17 residues. Germline V gives CDR1 SGDLS, CDR2 YYNGEE. The V gene lost 0 bases and the J gene lost 2 bases, with 15 bases spanning the gap. CDR3 sequence (DNA): TGTGCCAGCAGCGTAGAGGGAGACCGGCTGGCTGGAAACACCATATATTTT. Translating it yields CASSVEGDRLAGNTIYF.

The rearrangement uses TRBV7-2 and TRBJ1-2; a possible D gene is TRBD1 (6 bases). This CDR3 region has 15 residues. CDR1 and CDR2 (germline): SGHTA, FQGNSA. Trimming shortened V by 2 bases and J by 0 bases, and 10 bases separated the two germline ends. The CDR3 spells CASSLSQGPNYGYTF. CDR3 coding DNA: TGTGCCAGCAGCTTAAGCCAGGGGCCTAACTATGGCTACACCTTC.

Details on this clone: Within the sample, other DNA sequences also encode this same CDR3. This chain joins TRBV5-5 and TRBJ2-7, with TRBD2 identical over 10 bases. CDR3 length equals 15 residues. J was trimmed by 2 bases and V by 4 bases; bases with no gene match: 6. From germline, CDR1 is SGHKS and CDR2 YYEKEE (reference sequence). The CDR3 sequence: CASSAGLAETYEQYF. CDR3 in DNA: TGTGCCAGCAGCGCCGGACTAGCGGAGACCTACGAGCAGTACTTC.

This rearrangement joins TRBV19 to TRBJ2-2, with 7 bases identical to TRBD1. The length of the CDR3 is 13 residues. Per the germline V gene, CDR1 is LNHDA and CDR2 is SQIVND (reference sequence). V lost 9 bases and J lost 6; bases outside the gene matches: 7. The CDR3 nucleotides read TGTGCCAGCAGATCACAGGGGTCCGGGGAGCTGTTTTTT. Translation: CASRSQGSGELFF.